The entry below gives a single T cell receptor beta chain sequence along with its context. Its antigen remains unknown. Every single donor had an approximately 2.5 ml blood sample drawn. One entry per CDR3 protein, without DNA, is what TCRdb gives after re-calling the 5' RACE reads. This sample contains 350,000 to 400,000 distinct CDR3 sequences. CDR1 is DFQATT and CDR2 is SNEGSKA in the germline V gene (reference sequence). The CDR3 is 15 residues long. The data were taken from a study of monozygotic twins with inflammatory bowel disease. Overall study findings and caveats: Especially where disease activity was present, IBD patients had fewer clonotypes in common with others than healthy twins did.

The chain joins TRBV20-1 to TRBJ2-7; TCRdb designates TRBD2, a call that cannot be tested without DNA. The sequence was collected from a human donor with ulcerative colitis or Crohn's disease, or a healthy co-twin of an affected twin (not recorded which). Sequencing was carried out using blood. CDR3 residues: CSARDPGQGVHEQYF.